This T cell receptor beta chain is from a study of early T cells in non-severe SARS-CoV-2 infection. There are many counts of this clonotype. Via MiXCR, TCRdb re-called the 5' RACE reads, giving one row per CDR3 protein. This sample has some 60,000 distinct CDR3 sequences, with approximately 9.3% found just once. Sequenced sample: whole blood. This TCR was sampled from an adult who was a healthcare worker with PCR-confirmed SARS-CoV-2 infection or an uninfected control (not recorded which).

The CDR3 region is CASSNQGLSYGYTF. The DNA for the CDR3 is TGTGCCAGTAGCAATCAGGGACTGTCCTATGGCTACACCTTC. V usage is TRBV19 and J usage is TRBJ1-2; tentative D call: TRBD1 (5 bases). Germline loops: CDR1 LNHDA, CDR2 SQIVND (reference sequence). The CDR3 has 14 residues. Trimming pared 6 bases from V and 4 bases from J, leaving 15 bases between.